These T cell receptor beta chains were read from a single sample in a study of technical replicates of blood from a handful of donors. Produced via immunoSEQ multiplex PCR; TCRdb's table is partial and in-frame only. This sample has roughly 80,000 clones, with roughly 96% found just once. The sample comprised T cells isolated from PBMCs. The source is a human donor in good health. The CDR3 runs from the conserved cysteine through the conserved F or W. Fields, in order: D gene, clone size, V gene, J gene, CDR3 DNA, CDR3 protein. The D gene is left open where the match is weak. The size field is filled for only some rows; it gives once, few, many or a size class.

-	-	TRBV10-3	TRBJ1-5	TGTGCCATCAGTGAAAAGGGAGGCGGCAATCAGCCCCAGCATTTT	CAISEKGGGNQPQHF
-	-	TRBV21-1	TRBJ1-5	TGTGCCAGCATATTAAGGGCGAACAGGGTAAATCAGCCCCAGCATTTT	CASILRANRVNQPQHF
TRBD2	-	TRBV5-4	TRBJ2-1	TGTGCCAGCAGCTTGGGCGGGACTAGGCGCAATGAGCAGTTCTTC	CASSLGGTRRNEQFF
-	-	TRBV5-1	TRBJ2-4	TGCGCCAGCAGCTTGTGGGGGGCGGGAGACATTCAGTACTTC	CASSLWGAGDIQYF
-	-	TRBV2	TRBJ1-1	TGTGCCAGAAGGACACCGAGCACTGAAGCTTTCTTT	CARRTPSTEAFF
TRBD2	-	TRBV18	TRBJ2-5	TGTGCCAGCTCACCACCGATGGGGACTAGCGGGATCAGGGGGACCCAGTACTTC	CASSPPMGTSGIRGTQYF
TRBD1	-	TRBV29-1	TRBJ1-1	TGCAGCTCTCAGTCTTACAGGGGCCCGGAAGCTTTCTTT	CSSQSYRGPEAFF
TRBD1	-	TRBV5-4	TRBJ1-2	TGTGCCAGCAGCTTGAGCGGGACAGGGAACTATGGCTACACCTTC	CASSLSGTGNYGYTF
TRBD2	-	TRBV7-8	TRBJ2-7	TGTGCCAGCAGCGGAACGGGAGGCTACGAGCAGTACTTC	CASSGTGGYEQYF
-	-	TRBV19	TRBJ1-2	TGTGCATCGGACAGCGACTATGGCTACACCTTC	CASDSDYGYTF
-	-	TRBV19	TRBJ2-5	TGTGCCAGTAGTATGACAGGTCAAGAGACCCAGTACTTC	CASSMTGQETQYF
-	-	TRBV6-6	TRBJ2-5	TGTGCCAGCAGTTACTCGAGCTTACTGGTCCAAGAGACCCAGTACTTC	CASSYSSLLVQETQYF
-	-	TRBV7-2	TRBJ2-5	TGTGCCAGCAGCTTAGGCGGGACCCAGTACTTC	CASSLGGTQYF
-	-	TRBV27	TRBJ1-5	TGTGCCAGCAGGAGGGGAGGTCAGCCCCAGCATTTT	CASRRGGQPQHF
-	-	TRBV27	TRBJ2-7	TGTGCCAGCAGTTTAACTAGGGTCTCCTACGAGCAGTACTTC	CASSLTRVSYEQYF
-	-	TRBV27	TRBJ2-1	TGTGCCAGCAGTTTATCCCAGGGTAACAATGAGCAGTTCTTC	CASSLSQGNNEQFF
TRBD2	-	TRBV9	TRBJ2-1	TGTGCCACCGGACTAGCGGGACATGAGCAGTTCTTC	CATGLAGHEQFF
-	-	TRBV19	TRBJ1-2	TGTGCCAGTAGTTCTCCGCCGGGAACCTATGGCTACACCTTC	CASSSPPGTYGYTF
-	-	TRBV28	TRBJ1-5	TGTGCCTCTGGGGCAGGGTGGAATCAGCCCCAGCATTTT	CASGAGWNQPQHF
TRBD2	-	TRBV5-4	TRBJ2-1	TGTGCCAGCTATGGACTAGCGGGAGGGCCGTTCGATGAGCAGTTCTTC	CASYGLAGGPFDEQFF
-	-	TRBV11-3	TRBJ2-2	TGTGCCAGCAGCTCCAGGGGTGCGGGGGAGCTGTTTTTT	CASSSRGAGELFF
TRBD1	-	TRBV2	TRBJ2-7	TGTGCCAGCAGTCAGGGACAGGGACCCCTCGGCGAGCAGTACTTC	CASSQGQGPLGEQYF
TRBD2	-	TRBV2	TRBJ2-5	TGTGCCAGCAGTGAAGGGCTAGCGGGAACCCAACGATCGACCCAGTACTTC	CASSEGLAGTQRSTQYF
TRBD2	-	TRBV10-3	TRBJ2-3	TGTGCCATCAGTGAGTCGGGACTAGCGGGGACAGATACGCAGTATTTT	CAISESGLAGTDTQYF
-	-	TRBV5-1	TRBJ1-5	TGCGCCAGCAGCTTGGCAGGGTATCGCAATCAGCCCCAGCATTTT	CASSLAGYRNQPQHF
-	-	TRBV7-9	TRBJ2-5	TGTGCCAGCACCCCCTTAGAGACCCAGTACTTC	CASTPLETQYF
TRBD1	-	TRBV30	TRBJ1-1	TGTGCCTGGAGTGTGGGAGACAGGGATCAGGGCACTGAAGCTTTCTTT	CAWSVGDRDQGTEAFF
TRBD2	-	TRBV7-6	TRBJ2-1	TGTGCCAGCAGTTCCCGGACTAGCGGGATTCCTTCCGGATACAATGAGCAGTTCTTC	CASSSRTSGIPSGYNEQFF
-	-	TRBV6-5	TRBJ2-3	TGTGCCAGCAGTCGATACACGAGGACAGATACGCAGTATTTT	CASSRYTRTDTQYF
-	-	TRBV10-2	TRBJ2-7	TGCGCCAGCAGTCCTCAGGGCCAGCAGTACTTC	CASSPQGQQYF
-	-	TRBV7-2	TRBJ2-7	TGTGCCAGCAGCTTTCCTCAGGGTACCGTACTTGACGAGCAGTACTTC	CASSFPQGTVLDEQYF
TRBD1	-	TRBV7-3	TRBJ1-2	TGTGCCAGCAGTACCGGGACAGGGGATGGCTACACCTTC	CASSTGTGDGYTF
-	-	TRBV19	TRBJ2-1	TGTGCCAGTTCCGCAGGGGATTGGTACAATGAGCAGTTCTTC	CASSAGDWYNEQFF
-	-	TRBV10-3	TRBJ2-3	TGTGCCATCAGTGACCCGGGCGGGGGCGATACGCAGTATTTT	CAISDPGGGDTQYF
TRBD1	-	TRBV5-1	TRBJ1-2	TGCGCCAGCAGCTTGGGGGCAGGGGGATTATACGGCTACACCTTC	CASSLGAGGLYGYTF
-	once	TRBV12-5	TRBJ1-2	TGTGCTAGTGGTTTGGTACCGGGGGGACCCTATGGCTACACCTTC	CASGLVPGGPYGYTF
TRBD1	-	TRBV10-3	TRBJ2-7	TGTGCCATCAGTGAGTCGACAGGGGGATACTCCTACGAGCAGTACTTC	CAISESTGGYSYEQYF
-	-	TRBV5-5	TRBJ2-7	TGTGCCAGCAGCCTTACAGGATACGAGCAGTACTTC	CASSLTGYEQYF
-	-	TRBV5-1	TRBJ1-2	TGCGCCAGCAGCTTGGAACCCACAGCTAACTATGGCTACACCTTC	CASSLEPTANYGYTF
-	-	TRBV6-5	TRBJ2-1	TGTGCCAGCAGTTACAAAGGAGGACTCCCAATTGAGCAGTTCTTC	CASSYKGGLPIEQFF
TRBD1	once	TRBV6-5	TRBJ1-2	TGTGCCAGCAGTTATAGGGGGCCGGGTGGCTACACCTTC	CASSYRGPGGYTF
-	-	TRBV11-2	TRBJ2-1	TGTGCCAGCAGAATAGGGGGTGACAATGAGCAGTTCTTC	CASRIGGDNEQFF
TRBD2	-	TRBV19	TRBJ2-7	TGTGCCAGTAGAACTCAGGTAGCGGGAGATTACGAGCAGTACTTC	CASRTQVAGDYEQYF
-	-	TRBV9	TRBJ2-1	TGTGCCAGCAGCAGCTTGGGGGCCGCCCAAGGATACAATGAGCAGTTCTTC	CASSSLGAAQGYNEQFF